This T cell receptor (beta chain) was sequenced in a study of long-term antiretroviral therapy in people with HIV. General study findings and limits: ART preceded a rise in diversity that nonetheless stayed lower than in transplant donor controls.

Every donor had one or more pre-ART and two or more post-ART PBMC samples. The immunoSEQ assay was v3.0, run at survey level. TCRdb's copy holds only in-frame clones and misses some; the assay was immunoSEQ multiplex PCR. The repertoire holds approximately 35,000 clones, with around three quarters as singletons. About this clone itself: Its antigen is unidentified.

The CDR3 contains 11 residues. CDR1 is SQVTM and CDR2 is ANQGSEA in the germline V gene. V lost 4 bases and J lost 6, with 9 bases in between. The receptor was derived from a woman between 45 and 65 years old with HIV. The material was unsorted PBMCs, obtained 2 years after starting antiretroviral therapy. The genes are TRBV29-1 and TRBJ1-2; possibly TRBD1 for D (5 bases). CDR3 DNA: TGCAGCGTTGTCTGGGGGAATGGCTACACCTTC. Translated, it gives CSVVWGNGYTF.